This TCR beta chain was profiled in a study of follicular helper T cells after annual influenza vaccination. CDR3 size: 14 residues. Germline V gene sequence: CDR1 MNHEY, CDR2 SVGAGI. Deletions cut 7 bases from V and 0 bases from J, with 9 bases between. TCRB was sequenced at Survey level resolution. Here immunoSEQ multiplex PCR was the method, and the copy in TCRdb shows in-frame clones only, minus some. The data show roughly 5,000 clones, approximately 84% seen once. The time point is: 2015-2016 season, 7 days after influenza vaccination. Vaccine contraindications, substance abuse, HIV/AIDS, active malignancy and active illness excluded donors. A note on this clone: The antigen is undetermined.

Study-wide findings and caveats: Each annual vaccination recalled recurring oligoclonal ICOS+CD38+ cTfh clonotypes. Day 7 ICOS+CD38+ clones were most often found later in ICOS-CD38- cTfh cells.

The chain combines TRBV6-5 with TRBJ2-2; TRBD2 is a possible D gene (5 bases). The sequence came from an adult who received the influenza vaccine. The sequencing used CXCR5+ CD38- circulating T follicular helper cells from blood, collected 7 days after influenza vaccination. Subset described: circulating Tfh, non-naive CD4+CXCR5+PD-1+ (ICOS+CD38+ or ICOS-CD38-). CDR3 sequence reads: CASKRGTNTGELFF. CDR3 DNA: TGTGCCAGCAAGAGAGGGACGAACACCGGGGAGCTGTTTTTT.